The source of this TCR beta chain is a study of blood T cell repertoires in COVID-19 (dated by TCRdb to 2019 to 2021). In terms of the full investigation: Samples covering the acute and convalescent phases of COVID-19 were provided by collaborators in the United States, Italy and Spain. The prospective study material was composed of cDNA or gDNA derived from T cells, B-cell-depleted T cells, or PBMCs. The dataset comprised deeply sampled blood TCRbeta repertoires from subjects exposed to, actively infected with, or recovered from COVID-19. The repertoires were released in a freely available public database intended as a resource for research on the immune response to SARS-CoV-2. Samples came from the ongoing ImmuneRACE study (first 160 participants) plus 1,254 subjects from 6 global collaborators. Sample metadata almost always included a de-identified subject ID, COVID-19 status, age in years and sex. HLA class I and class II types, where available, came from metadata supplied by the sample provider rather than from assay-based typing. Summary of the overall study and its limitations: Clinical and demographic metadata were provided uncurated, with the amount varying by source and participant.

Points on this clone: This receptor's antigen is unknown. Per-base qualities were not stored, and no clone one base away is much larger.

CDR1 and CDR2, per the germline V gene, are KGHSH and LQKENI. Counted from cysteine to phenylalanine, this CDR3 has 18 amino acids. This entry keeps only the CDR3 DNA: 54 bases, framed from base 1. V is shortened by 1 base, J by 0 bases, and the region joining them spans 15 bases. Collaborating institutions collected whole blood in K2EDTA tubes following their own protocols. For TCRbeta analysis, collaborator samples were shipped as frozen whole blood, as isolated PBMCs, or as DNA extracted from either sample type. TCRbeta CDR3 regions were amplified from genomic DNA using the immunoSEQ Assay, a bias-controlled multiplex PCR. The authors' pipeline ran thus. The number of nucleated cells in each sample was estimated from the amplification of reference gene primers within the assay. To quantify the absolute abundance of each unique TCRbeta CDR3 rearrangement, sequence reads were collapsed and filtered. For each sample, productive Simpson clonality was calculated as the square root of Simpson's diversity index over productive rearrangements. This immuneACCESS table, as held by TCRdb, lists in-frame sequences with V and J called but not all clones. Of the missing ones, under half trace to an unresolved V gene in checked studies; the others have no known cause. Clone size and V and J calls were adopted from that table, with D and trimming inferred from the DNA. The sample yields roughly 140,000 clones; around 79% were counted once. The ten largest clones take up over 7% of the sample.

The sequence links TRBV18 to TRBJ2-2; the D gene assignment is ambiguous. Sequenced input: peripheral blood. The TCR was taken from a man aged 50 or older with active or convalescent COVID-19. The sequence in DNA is TGTGCCAGCTCACCACTCTCGACACTTCTCCCGAACACCGGGGAGCTGTTTTTT. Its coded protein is CASSPLSTLLPNTGELFF.